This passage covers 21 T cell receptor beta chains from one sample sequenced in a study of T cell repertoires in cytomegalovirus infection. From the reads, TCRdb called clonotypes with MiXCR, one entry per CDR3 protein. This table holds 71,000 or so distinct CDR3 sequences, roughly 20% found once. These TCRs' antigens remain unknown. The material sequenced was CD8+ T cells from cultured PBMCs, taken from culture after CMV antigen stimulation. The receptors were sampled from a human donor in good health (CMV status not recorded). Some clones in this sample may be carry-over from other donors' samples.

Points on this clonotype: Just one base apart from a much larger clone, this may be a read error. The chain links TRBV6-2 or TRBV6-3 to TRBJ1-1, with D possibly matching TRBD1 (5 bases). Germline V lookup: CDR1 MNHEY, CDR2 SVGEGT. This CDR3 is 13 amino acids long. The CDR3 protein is CDTLEVGGTEAFF. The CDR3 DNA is TGTGACACCCTTGAGGTTGGGGGCACTGAAGCTTTCTTT.

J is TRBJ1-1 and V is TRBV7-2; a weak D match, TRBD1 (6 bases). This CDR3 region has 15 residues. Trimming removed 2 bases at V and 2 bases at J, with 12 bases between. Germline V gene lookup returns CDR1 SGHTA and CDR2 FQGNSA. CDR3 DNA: TGTGCCAGCAGCTTAAAAGGGACATCTAACACTGAAGCTTTCTTT. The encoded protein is CASSLKGTSNTEAFF.

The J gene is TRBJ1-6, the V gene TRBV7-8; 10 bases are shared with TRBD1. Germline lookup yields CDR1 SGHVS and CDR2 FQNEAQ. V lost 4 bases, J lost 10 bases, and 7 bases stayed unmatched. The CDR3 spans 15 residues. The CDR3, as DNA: TGTGCCAGCAGCTCGAGACAGGGGGCAAGGTCACCCCTCCACTTT. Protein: CASSSRQGARSPLHF.

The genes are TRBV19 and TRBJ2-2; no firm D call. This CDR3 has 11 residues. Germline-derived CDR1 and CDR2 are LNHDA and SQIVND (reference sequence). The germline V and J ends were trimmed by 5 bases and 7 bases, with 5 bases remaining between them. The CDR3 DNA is TGTGCCAGTAGTGAGAGCGGGGAGCTGTTTTTT. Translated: CASSESGELFF. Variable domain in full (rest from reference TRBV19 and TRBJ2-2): DGGITQSPKYLFRKEGQNVTLSCEQNLNHDAMYWYRQDPGQGLRLIYYSQIVNDFQKGDIAEGYSVSREKKESFPLTVTSAQKNPTAFYLCASSESGELFFGEGSRLTVL.

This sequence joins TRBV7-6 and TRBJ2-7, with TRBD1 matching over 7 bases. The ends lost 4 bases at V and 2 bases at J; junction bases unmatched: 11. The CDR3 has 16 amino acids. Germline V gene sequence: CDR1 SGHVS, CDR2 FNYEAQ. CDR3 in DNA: TGTGCCAGCAGCTCCACTAGACAGGGCGGCACCTACGAGCAGTACTTC. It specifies CASSSTRQGGTYEQYF. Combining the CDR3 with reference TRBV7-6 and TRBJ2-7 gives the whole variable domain GAGVSQSPRYKVTKRGQDVALRCDPISGHVSLYWYRQALGQGPEFLTYFNYEAQQDKSGLPNDRFSAERPEGSISTLTIQRTEQRDSAMYRCASSSTRQGGTYEQYFGPGTRLTVT.

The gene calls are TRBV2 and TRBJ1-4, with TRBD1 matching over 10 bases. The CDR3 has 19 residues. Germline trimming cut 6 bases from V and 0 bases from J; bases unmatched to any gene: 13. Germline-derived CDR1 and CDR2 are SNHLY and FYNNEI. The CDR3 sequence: CASRAGTGETRSTNEKLFF. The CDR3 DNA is TGTGCCAGCAGAGCCGGGACAGGGGAGACGCGCTCAACTAATGAAAAACTGTTTTTT.

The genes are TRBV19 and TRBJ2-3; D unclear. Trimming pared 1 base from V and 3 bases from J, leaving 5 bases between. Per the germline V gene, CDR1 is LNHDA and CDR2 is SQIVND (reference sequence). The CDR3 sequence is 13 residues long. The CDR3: CASSIVTTDTQYF. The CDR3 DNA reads TGTGCCAGTAGTATAGTAACTACAGATACGCAGTATTTT.

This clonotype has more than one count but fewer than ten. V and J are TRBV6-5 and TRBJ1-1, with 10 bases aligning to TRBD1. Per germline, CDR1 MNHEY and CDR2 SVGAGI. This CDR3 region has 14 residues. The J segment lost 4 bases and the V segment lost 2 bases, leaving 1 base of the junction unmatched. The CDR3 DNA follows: TGTGCCAGCAGTTACGGGACAGGGGCCACTGAAGCTTTCTTT. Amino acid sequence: CASSYGTGATEAFF.

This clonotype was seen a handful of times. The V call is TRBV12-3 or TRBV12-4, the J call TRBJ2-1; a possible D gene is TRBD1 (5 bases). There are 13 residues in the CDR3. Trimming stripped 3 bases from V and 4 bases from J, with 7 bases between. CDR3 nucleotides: TGTGCCAGCAGTTTTGCAGGGTACAATGAGCAGTTCTTC. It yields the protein CASSFAGYNEQFF.

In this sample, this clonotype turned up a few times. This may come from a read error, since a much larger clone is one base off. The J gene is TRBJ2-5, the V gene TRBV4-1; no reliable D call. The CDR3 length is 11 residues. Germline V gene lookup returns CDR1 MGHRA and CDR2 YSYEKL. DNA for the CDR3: TGCGCCAGCTGCCAGAAAGAGACCCAGTACTTC. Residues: CASCQKETQYF.

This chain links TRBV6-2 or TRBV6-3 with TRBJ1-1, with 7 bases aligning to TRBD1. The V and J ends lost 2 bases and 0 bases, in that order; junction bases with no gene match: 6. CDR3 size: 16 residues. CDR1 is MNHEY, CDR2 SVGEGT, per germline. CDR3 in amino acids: CASSYRGPTLNTEAFF. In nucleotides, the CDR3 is TGTGCCAGCAGTTACAGGGGGCCAACTTTGAACACTGAAGCTTTCTTT.

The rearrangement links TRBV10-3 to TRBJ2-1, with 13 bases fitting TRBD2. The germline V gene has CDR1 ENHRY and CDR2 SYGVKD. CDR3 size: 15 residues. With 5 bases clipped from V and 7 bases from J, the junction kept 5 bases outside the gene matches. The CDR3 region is CAISSGLAGVNEQFF. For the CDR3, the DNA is TGTGCCATCAGTTCCGGACTAGCGGGGGTGAATGAGCAGTTCTTC.

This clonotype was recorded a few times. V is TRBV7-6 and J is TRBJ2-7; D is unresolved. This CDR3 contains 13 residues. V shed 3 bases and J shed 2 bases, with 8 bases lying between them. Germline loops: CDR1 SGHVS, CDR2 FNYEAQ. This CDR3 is CASSFSPTYEQYF. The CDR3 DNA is TGTGCCAGCAGCTTTAGTCCTACCTACGAGCAGTACTTC. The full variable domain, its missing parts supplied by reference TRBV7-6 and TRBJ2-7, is GAGVSQSPRYKVTKRGQDVALRCDPISGHVSLYWYRQALGQGPEFLTYFNYEAQQDKSGLPNDRFSAERPEGSISTLTIQRTEQRDSAMYRCASSFSPTYEQYFGPGTRLTVT.

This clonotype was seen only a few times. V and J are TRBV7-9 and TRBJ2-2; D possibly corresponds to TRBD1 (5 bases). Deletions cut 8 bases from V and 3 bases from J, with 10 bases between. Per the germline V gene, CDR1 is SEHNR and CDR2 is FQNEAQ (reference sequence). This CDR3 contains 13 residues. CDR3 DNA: TGTGCCAGCGGGGCGGATTACACCGGGGAGCTGTTTTTT. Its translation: CASGADYTGELFF.

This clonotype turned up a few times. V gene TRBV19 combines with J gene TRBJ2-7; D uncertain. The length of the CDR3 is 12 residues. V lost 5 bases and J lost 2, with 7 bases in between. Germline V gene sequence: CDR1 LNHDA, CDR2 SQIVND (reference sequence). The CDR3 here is CASSPAPYEQYF. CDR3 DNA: TGTGCCAGTAGTCCTGCCCCCTACGAGCAGTACTTC.

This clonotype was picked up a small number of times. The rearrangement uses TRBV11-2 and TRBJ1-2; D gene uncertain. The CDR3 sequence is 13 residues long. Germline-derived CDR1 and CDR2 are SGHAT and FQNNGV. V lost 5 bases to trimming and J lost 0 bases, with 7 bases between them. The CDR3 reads CASSGVPNYGYTF. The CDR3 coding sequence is TGTGCCAGCAGCGGGGTACCTAACTATGGCTACACCTTC.

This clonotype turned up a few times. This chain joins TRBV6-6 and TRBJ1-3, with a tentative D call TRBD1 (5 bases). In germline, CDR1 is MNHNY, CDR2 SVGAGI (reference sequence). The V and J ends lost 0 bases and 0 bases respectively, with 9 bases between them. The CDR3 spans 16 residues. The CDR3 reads CASSYSGGSSGNTIYF. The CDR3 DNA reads TGTGCCAGCAGTTACTCTGGGGGAAGCTCTGGAAACACCATATATTTT.

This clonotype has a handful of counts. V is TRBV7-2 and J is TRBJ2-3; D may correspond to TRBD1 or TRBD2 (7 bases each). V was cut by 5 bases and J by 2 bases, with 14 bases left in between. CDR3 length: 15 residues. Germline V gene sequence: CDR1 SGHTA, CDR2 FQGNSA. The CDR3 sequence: CASSQGGLVTDTQYF. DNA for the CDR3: TGTGCCAGCAGCCAGGGGGGGCTGGTCACAGATACGCAGTATTTT.

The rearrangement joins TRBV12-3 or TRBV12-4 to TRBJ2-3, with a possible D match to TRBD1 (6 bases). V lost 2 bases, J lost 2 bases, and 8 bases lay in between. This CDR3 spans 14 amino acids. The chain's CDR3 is CASSLRGFTDTQYF. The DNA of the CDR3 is TGTGCCAGCAGTTTAAGGGGGTTCACAGATACGCAGTATTTT.

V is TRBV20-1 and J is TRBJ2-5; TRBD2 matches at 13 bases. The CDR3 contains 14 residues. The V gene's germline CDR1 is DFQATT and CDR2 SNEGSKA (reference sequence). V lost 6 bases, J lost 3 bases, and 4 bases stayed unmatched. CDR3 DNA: TGCAGTGCCTGGACTAGCGGGGGCAAAGAGACCCAGTACTTC. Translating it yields CSAWTSGGKETQYF.

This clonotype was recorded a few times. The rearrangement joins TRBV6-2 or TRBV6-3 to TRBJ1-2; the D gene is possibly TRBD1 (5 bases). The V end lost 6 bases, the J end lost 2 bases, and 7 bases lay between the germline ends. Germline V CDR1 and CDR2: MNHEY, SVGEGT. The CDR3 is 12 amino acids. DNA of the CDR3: TGTGCCAGCAGGACAGAGAACTATGGCTACACCTTC. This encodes CASRTENYGYTF.